The 23 T cell receptor beta chains in this list originate from one sample, sequenced in a study of blood T cells in healthy people across ages. Alongside a J-beta primer mix, a sample-barcoded 5' primer served in a second PCR lasting 7 to 11 cycles. MiXCR, run by TCRdb on the 5' RACE reads, gives a single entry per CDR3 protein. This table holds 870,000 or so distinct CDR3 sequences, around 30% found once. The sequencing input was blood. Source of these receptors: a woman aged 80 or older in good health.

This chain links TRBV7-2 with TRBJ1-1, with D possibly TRBD1 on 5 matching bases. Germline CDR1 and CDR2: SGHTA and FQGNSA. Trimming left V 8 bases short and J 3 bases short, with 7 bases between. This CDR3 spans 11 amino acids. CDR3 coding DNA: TGTGCCAGCGACAGATACACTGAAGCTTTCTTT. Translated: CASDRYTEAFF.

On this clonotype itself: This may be a read error: a much more frequent sequence differs by one nucleotide. The genes are TRBV5-1 and TRBJ2-7; D might be TRBD1 (6 bases). Trimming took off 3 bases at V and 5 bases at J, with 12 bases between the two ends. The CDR3 is 13 amino acids. The germline gives CDR1 SGHRS, CDR2 YFSETQ. The CDR3 sequence: CASSWGPGNEQYF. For the CDR3, the DNA is TGCGCCAGCAGCTGGGGGCCGGGCAACGAGCAGTACTTC.

This clonotype was picked up many times. This chain joins TRBV20-1 and TRBJ2-5; D gene uncertain. Germline lookup yields CDR1 DFQATT and CDR2 SNEGSKA (reference sequence). The CDR3 is 13 residues long. The V gene lost 1 base and the J gene lost 5 bases, with 11 bases spanning the gap. Here the CDR3 reads CSARGTFGETQYF. CDR3 DNA sequence: TGCAGTGCTAGAGGAACCTTCGGGGAGACCCAGTACTTC.

By share of the sample, this clonotype is medium-sized (0.01 to 0.1%). This rearrangement joins TRBV7-2 to TRBJ2-7, with D perhaps matching TRBD1 (5 bases). The V end lost 5 bases, the J end lost 2 bases, and 13 bases lay between the germline ends. Per germline, CDR1 SGHTA and CDR2 FQGNSA. This CDR3 is built from 14 residues. CDR3 protein: CASSSKAGPYEQYF. The CDR3 DNA follows: TGTGCCAGCAGCAGCAAGGCAGGGCCCTACGAGCAGTACTTC.

This clonotype was detected ten times or more. The chain uses TRBV15 and TRBJ2-5; D is perhaps TRBD2 (5 bases). Germline V gene lookup returns CDR1 LNHNV and CDR2 YYDKDF (reference sequence). The germline V and J ends were trimmed by 4 bases and 5 bases, with 20 bases remaining between them. This CDR3 comprises 16 residues. The CDR3 here is CATSTRGPGWEETQYF. The CDR3 nucleotides read TGTGCCACCAGCACTCGAGGCCCGGGGTGGGAGGAGACCCAGTACTTC.

Turning to this clonotype: This could be a read error, since a much larger clone is one nucleotide away. The gene calls are TRBV7-8 and TRBJ2-1; D is perhaps TRBD1 or TRBD2 (5 bases each). Trimming left V 0 bases short and J 2 bases short, with 17 bases between. In germline, CDR1 is SGHVS, CDR2 FQNEAQ. The CDR3 has 18 amino acids. The DNA for the CDR3 is TGTGCCAGCAGCTTAGCGCATATAGCGAGGGGTACCTACAATGAGCAGTTCTTC. Amino acids: CASSLAHIARGTYNEQFF.

This rearrangement joins TRBV7-2 to TRBJ2-1; the D is unclear. The CDR3 runs to 17 residues. Germline V gives CDR1 SGHTA, CDR2 FQGNSA. V was shortened by 2 bases and J by 6 bases, with 20 bases between the two germline ends. The CDR3 loop reads CASSLRGSVPGCNEQFF. CDR3 nucleotides: TGTGCCAGCAGCTTAAGAGGTTCGGTCCCAGGATGCAATGAGCAGTTCTTC. The full variable domain, in which reference TRBV7-2 and TRBJ2-1 provide the parts outside the CDR3, is GAGVSQSPSNKVTEKGKDVELRCDPISGHTALYWYRQSLGQGLEFLIYFQGNSAPDKSGLPSDRFSAERTGGSVSTLTIQRTQQEDSAVYLCASSLRGSVPGCNEQFFGPGTRLTVL.

This clonotype was seen at least ten times. This sequence joins TRBV6-2 or TRBV6-3 and TRBJ2-5; maybe TRBD2 (5 bases). V lost 0 bases and J lost 4, with 18 bases in between. In germline, CDR1 is MNHEY, CDR2 SVGEGT. CDR3 length: 17 amino acids. This CDR3 is CASSYSRASVRGETQYF. In DNA form, the CDR3 reads TGTGCCAGCAGTTACTCTCGAGCCTCCGTCCGGGGAGAGACCCAGTACTTC.

V usage is TRBV6-1 and J usage is TRBJ2-7; TRBD2 matches at 9 bases. The CDR3 runs to 13 residues. J was trimmed by 6 bases and V by 7 bases; bases with no gene match: 7. Germline V gene data show CDR1 as MNHNS and CDR2 as SASEGT. The CDR3 here is CASTLSGGIEQYF. CDR3 bases: TGTGCCAGCACCCTTAGCGGGGGAATCGAGCAGTACTTC.

This clonotype was counted at least ten times. The genes are TRBV5-1 and TRBJ2-3; 7 nucleotides line up with TRBD2. After removal of 6 bases from V and 5 bases from J, the junction contained 12 bases not matched to a gene. The V gene's germline CDR1 is SGHRS and CDR2 YFSETQ. The CDR3 has 15 residues. The CDR3 is CASTRSSGVEDTQYF. In nucleotides, the CDR3 is TGCGCCAGCACTCGATCCAGCGGGGTTGAAGATACGCAGTATTTT. The variable domain in full, completed from reference TRBV5-1 and TRBJ2-3, reads KAGVTQTPRYLIKTRGQQVTLSCSPISGHRSVSWYQQTPGQGLQFLFEYFSETQRNKGNFPGRFSGRQFSNSRSEMNVSTLELGDSALYLCASTRSSGVEDTQYFGPGTRLTVL.

This clonotype was observed at least ten times. The V and J genes are TRBV7-2 and TRBJ1-2; 8 nucleotides line up with TRBD1. CDR3 length: 13 amino acids. The trim removed 5 bases at V and 4 bases at J, leaving 3 bases unmatched. The germline CDR1 and CDR2 sequences are SGHTA and FQGNSA. The CDR3 loop reads CASSTDRAYGYTF. The CDR3 DNA follows: TGTGCCAGCAGCACGGACAGGGCCTATGGCTACACCTTC.

The V and J genes are TRBV19 and TRBJ2-1, with D perhaps assigned TRBD1 or TRBD2 (5 bases each). Trimming shortened V by 5 bases and J by 2 bases, and 13 bases separated the two germline ends. This CDR3 is built from 15 residues. Per germline, CDR1 LNHDA and CDR2 SQIVND (reference sequence). The CDR3 is CASSWDRRAYNEQFF. CDR3 bases: TGTGCCAGTAGTTGGGACCGGCGGGCCTACAATGAGCAGTTCTTC.

This clonotype was found many times. V usage is TRBV29-1 and J usage is TRBJ2-7, with a weak D call TRBD1 (5 bases). The V end was cut by 6 bases, the J end by 5 bases, with 14 bases between. Germline V CDR1 and CDR2: SQVTM, ANQGSEA. The CDR3 length is 12 residues. The CDR3 loop is CSVQGNINEQYF. In nucleotides, the CDR3 is TGCAGCGTGCAGGGCAATATAAACGAGCAGTACTTC.

This clonotype has at least ten counts. V and J are TRBV7-9 and TRBJ1-2; weak D call: TRBD1 (5 bases). Trimming took off 1 base at V and 5 bases at J, with 11 bases between the two ends. This CDR3 spans 14 amino acids. From germline, CDR1 is SEHNR and CDR2 FQNEAQ (reference sequence). The CDR3 loop reads CASSLGGAWYGYTF. In DNA form, the CDR3 reads TGTGCCAGCAGCTTAGGAGGGGCTTGGTATGGCTACACCTTC.

The chain is built from TRBV24-1 and TRBJ1-1, with TRBD1 as a possible D gene (6 bases). CDR1 KGHDR and CDR2 SFDVKD come from the germline V gene. V was clipped by 1 base and J by 8 bases, with 10 bases between them. The CDR3 has 13 residues. The CDR3 DNA reads TGTGCCACCAGTGATTTTACCGGGGGCGAAGCTTTCTTT. This translates into CATSDFTGGEAFF.

Many counts were recorded for this clonotype. V and J are TRBV5-5 and TRBJ1-2; a weak D match, TRBD1 (6 bases). Germline CDR1 and CDR2: SGHKS and YYEKEE (reference sequence). V was clipped by 6 bases and J by 0 bases, with 15 bases between them. This CDR3 region has 15 residues. CDR3 residues: CASIGTPGSNYGYTF. CDR3 in DNA: TGTGCCAGCATCGGGACACCAGGATCTAACTATGGCTACACCTTC.

This clonotype turned up a few times. The junction departs from the called germline gene at one end, perhaps through a read error. The genes are TRBV7-2 and TRBJ1-6; D gene ambiguous. This CDR3 has 13 residues. In germline, CDR1 is SGHTA, CDR2 FQGNSA. The CDR3 nucleotides are TGTGCCAGCAGGGGGTGGGGAGATTCACCCCGCCACTTT. Its protein product is CASRGWGDSPRHF. The variable domain in full, with the rest retrieved from reference TRBV7-2 and TRBJ1-6, is GAGVSQSPSNKVTEKGKDVELRCDPISGHTALYWYRQSLGQGLEFLIYFQGNSAPDKSGLPSDRFSAERTGGSVSTLTIQRTQQEDSAVYLCASRGWGDSPRHFGNGTRLTVT.

This clonotype has only one observation. A much larger clonotype is one base distant, so this may be a read error. J is TRBJ2-7 and V is TRBV6-2 or TRBV6-3; weak D call: TRBD1 (5 bases). Germline CDR1 and CDR2: MNHEY and SVGEGT. V was shortened by 2 bases and J by 5 bases, with 19 bases between the two germline ends. The CDR3 sequence is 16 residues long. The CDR3 sequence: CASSYLRAGLKNEQYF. CDR3 DNA: TGTGCCAGCAGTTACCTAAGGGCAGGGTTGAAGAACGAGCAGTACTTC.

In DNA, the CDR3 is TGTGCCAGCAGCTCAATGGGGGAAGATACGCAGTATTTT. Its translation is CASSSMGEDTQYF. The chain has TRBV12-3 or TRBV12-4 and TRBJ2-3, with D tentatively TRBD1 or TRBD2 (5 bases each). This CDR3 comprises 13 residues. V was shortened by 6 bases and J by 5 bases, with 12 bases between the two germline ends.

The sample holds many counts of this clonotype. The chain recombines TRBV5-1 with TRBJ2-5; TRBD2 aligns across 8 bases. The germline V gene has CDR1 SGHRS and CDR2 YFSETQ. The CDR3 consists of 15 residues. With 1 base clipped from V and 2 bases from J, the junction kept 4 bases outside the gene matches. The CDR3 is CASSLSTSGQETQYF. The CDR3 DNA is TGCGCCAGCAGCTTGAGCACTAGCGGACAAGAGACCCAGTACTTC.

This clonotype has at least ten counts. CDR3 sequence: CASSKGAGTKRGDKYNEQFF. Here the CDR3 DNA reads TGTGCCAGCAGCAAAGGGGCAGGGACTAAGCGGGGGGACAAGTACAATGAGCAGTTCTTC. This chain connects TRBV21-1 to TRBJ2-1; the D call in the table, TRBD2, was not verified against the DNA. TRBV21-1 represents a pseudogene. The CDR3 extends over 20 amino acids.

Ten or more counts support this clonotype. The V call is TRBV9, the J call TRBJ2-3; 13 bases are shared with TRBD2. The length of the CDR3 is 16 residues. V was pared by 3 bases and J by 5 bases, with 6 bases of the junction left unmatched. Per germline, CDR1 SGDLS and CDR2 YYNGEE. CDR3 residues: CASSAGTSGVRDTQYF. Written as DNA, the CDR3 is TGTGCCAGCAGCGCGGGGACTAGCGGGGTTAGAGATACGCAGTATTTT.

This clonotype was picked up many times. The chain employs TRBV20-1 and TRBJ2-1; 9 nucleotides line up with TRBD2. The germline CDR1 and CDR2 sequences are DFQATT and SNEGSKA (reference sequence). This CDR3 has 15 amino acids. J lost 9 bases, V lost 6 bases, and 15 bases had no gene match. In nucleotides, the CDR3 is TGCAGTGCGACCCATCGCGGGGGGGCCAAGGGTGAGCAGTTCTTC. It translates to CSATHRGGAKGEQFF.